This passage covers 5 T cell receptor beta chains from one sample sequenced in a study of T cell changes during pregnancy in multiple sclerosis. Sequenced by immunoSEQ multiplex PCR; TCRdb stores in-frame clones only, minus some. The table has 38,000 or so clones, 91% seen once; the top ten hold 0.5% to 0.85%. The sequencing used CD4+ T cells from peripheral blood mononuclear cells, collected in the second trimester of pregnancy. The source of these receptors is a female donor in good health, enrolled as a control in a pregnancy study.

The CDR3 DNA reads as TGTGCCAGCAGCATACAGGGGGCGTCTTATTCACCCCTCCACTTT. It specifies CASSIQGASYSPLHF. The rearrangement uses TRBV7-9 and TRBJ1-6; TRBD1 agrees at 9 bases. Looked up from germline, CDR1 is SEHNR and CDR2 is FQNEAQ (reference sequence). V dropped 5 bases and J dropped 8; count of bases not matched to a gene: 7. The CDR3 consists of 15 residues.

A note on this clone: At one end, the junction sequence differs from germline, possibly due to a read error. J is TRBJ2-6 and V is TRBV11-2; 8 bases match TRBD2. Germline CDR1 is SGHAT and CDR2 is FQNNGV. CDR3 length: 17 residues. The CDR3 nucleotides are TGTGCCAGCAGCTTAGCGGAACAGGGACTAGGGGTCAACGTCCTGACTTTC. Amino acid sequence: CASSLAEQGLGVNVLTF.

The chain uses TRBV5-4 and TRBJ1-2; D not resolved. The CDR3 has 14 amino acids. The V gene's germline CDR1 is SGHNT and CDR2 YYREEE (reference sequence). V shed 0 bases and J shed 12 bases, with 18 bases lying between them. The CDR3 sequence: CASSLGRAHSEDTF. The CDR3 DNA follows: TGTGCCAGCAGCTTGGGGCGGGCACACTCGGAAGACACCTTC. The whole variable domain, remainder taken from reference TRBV5-4 and TRBJ1-2, is ETGVTQSPTHLIKTRGQQVTLRCSSQSGHNTVSWYQQALGQGPQFIFQYYREEENGRGNFPPRFSGLQFPNYSSELNVNALELDDSALYLCASSLGRAHSEDTFGSGTRLTVV.

The chain uses TRBV18 and TRBJ2-7; TRBD2 agrees at 11 bases. The germline CDR1 and CDR2 sequences are KGHSH and LQKENI. V was clipped by 2 bases and J by 3 bases; unmatched bases: 6. The CDR3 loop spans 16 amino acids. This chain's CDR3 is CASSPSTLAGGYEQYF. The CDR3 nucleotides are TGTGCCAGCTCACCATCCACCCTAGCGGGGGGCTACGAGCAGTACTTC.

V is TRBV6-1 and J is TRBJ2-3; tentative D call: TRBD1 (6 bases). Germline assignment: CDR1 MNHNS and CDR2 SASEGT. CDR3 size: 11 residues. V shed 10 bases and J shed 8 bases, with 13 bases lying between them. The CDR3 nucleotides are TGTGCCACCTCCGCAGGGGTTACGCAGTATTTT. Amino acid sequence: CATSAGVTQYF.